Listed below are T cell receptor beta chains from one sample, sequenced in a study of spatial heterogeneity in lung cancer. TCRdb reanalysed the 5' RACE reads using MiXCR and keeps one entry per CDR3 protein. The sample lists 40,000 to 55,000 distinct CDR3 sequences, under 7.5% occurring once. The sample was PBMCs, taken at surgery. All receptors derive from a female donor with early-stage non-small cell lung cancer. The CDR3 runs from the conserved cysteine through the conserved F or W. Each record gives: V gene, D gene, clone size, J gene, CDR3 DNA, CDR3 protein. D genes are given only for firm matches. For some rows the clone size is stated as once, few or many, or as a class when expanded; others skip it.

>TRBV2|TRBD2|many|TRBJ2-3
TGTGCCAGCAGTGATGGACTAGCGACAGATACGCAGTATTTT
CASSDGLATDTQYF
>TRBV23-1|NA|many|TRBJ1-4
TGCGCCAGCAGTCAGCCGGACGGACAAGATGAAAAACTGTTTTTT
CASSQPDGQDEKLFF
>TRBV6-6|NA|many|TRBJ2-1
TGTGCCAGCAGGGCGCTCAGGGGAAGGGAAGATTACAATGAGCAGTTCTTC
CASRALRGREDYNEQFF
>TRBV24-1|TRBD1|NA|TRBJ1-5
TGTGCCACCAGTGACCCGGGACAGGGGAATCAGCCCCAGCATTTT
CATSDPGQGNQPQHF
>TRBV5-1|NA|NA|TRBJ1-1
TGCGCCAGCAGCTTGGTGGCAGATATGAACACTGAAGCTTTCTTT
CASSLVADMNTEAFF
>TRBV5-1|NA|many|TRBJ1-1
TGCGCCAGCAGCTTGGATCCAGGCCCCAGGAACACTGAAGCTTTCTTT
CASSLDPGPRNTEAFF
>TRBV29-1|NA|many|TRBJ2-5
TGCAGCGTTGAAGTAGGCCAGAACCAAGAGACCCAGTACTTC
CSVEVGQNQETQYF
>TRBV7-3|TRBD1|NA|TRBJ2-7
TGTGCCAGCAGCGCCGGGACAGGGAGGCGCGAGCAGTACTTC
CASSAGTGRREQYF
>TRBV7-9|TRBD1|NA|TRBJ1-1
TGTGCCAGCAGCTTTGGGAGACAGGGGGTGACCTCAGGGGACACTGAAGCTTTCTTT
CASSFGRQGVTSGDTEAFF
>TRBV12-3/TRBV12-4|TRBD1|few|TRBJ2-7
TGTGCCAGCAGTCCCTCGGGACAGGGGATTTACGAGCAGTACTTC
CASSPSGQGIYEQYF
>TRBV7-9|NA|NA|TRBJ1-4
TGTGCCAGCCAGCGAGGAGGGGCAGAAAAACTGTTTTTT
CASQRGGAEKLFF
>TRBV5-1|TRBD1|few|TRBJ2-6
TGCGCCAGCAGCTTGGAGTTGAGACAGGGGGCTGCTGGGGCCAACGTCCTGACTTTC
CASSLELRQGAAGANVLTF
>TRBV7-8|TRBD1|NA|TRBJ2-7
TGTGCCAGCAGCTTAGGGGGGCGACAGGGTGGCTACGAGCAGTACTTC
CASSLGGRQGGYEQYF
>TRBV5-1|NA|many|TRBJ2-5
TGCGCCAGCAGCTCTGGCCAGGGCAGACTGGAGACCCAGTACTTC
CASSSGQGRLETQYF
>TRBV4-3|TRBD1|few|TRBJ1-5
TGCGCCAGCAGCCGGATCTTAGACAGGGGGGGCAATCAGCCCCAGCATTTT
CASSRILDRGGNQPQHF
>TRBV5-5|TRBD1|NA|TRBJ2-5
TGTGCCAGCAGCCCGGGACAGGGAGGAGTCCAGTACTTC
CASSPGQGGVQYF
>TRBV7-9|NA|few|TRBJ1-1
TGTGCCAGCAGCTTAGATTTCCTGAACACTGAAGCTTTCTTT
CASSLDFLNTEAFF
>TRBV20-1|NA|few|TRBJ2-7
TGCAGTGCCCACACCGGGACCGCTTCCTACGAGCAGTACTTC
CSAHTGTASYEQYF
>TRBV18|NA|few|TRBJ1-2
TGTGCCAGCTCACCATCCGGGGGCCTCTATGGCTACACCTTC
CASSPSGGLYGYTF
>TRBV5-1|TRBD1|many|TRBJ1-1
TGCGCCAGCAGCTACAGGGGATCGAACACTGAAGCTTTCTTT
CASSYRGSNTEAFF
>TRBV5-1|NA|medium-sized|TRBJ1-6
TGCGCCAGCAGCTTCGGGGACTTCAATTCACCCCTCCACTTT
CASSFGDFNSPLHF
>TRBV20-1|NA|NA|TRBJ2-3
TGCAGTGCAGGGAGGACGCCTAGCACAGATACGCAGTATTTT
CSAGRTPSTDTQYF
>TRBV6-2/TRBV6-3|TRBD1|few|TRBJ2-7
TGTGCCAGCAGGCCCGGGACAGGGGGCTCCTACGAGCAGTACTTC
CASRPGTGGSYEQYF
>TRBV20-1|TRBD2|many|TRBJ2-1
TGCAGTGCTAGGGGGTTAGCGGGGGAGCACTACAATGAGCAGTTCTTC
CSARGLAGEHYNEQFF
>TRBV5-8|NA|many|TRBJ2-7
TGTGCCAGCAGTCAACAGGTCTACGAGCAGTACTTC
CASSQQVYEQYF
>TRBV7-9|NA|many|TRBJ1-6
TGTGCCAGCAGCTTATCGAGGGAAAGTTTAAATTCACCCCTCCACTTT
CASSLSRESLNSPLHF
>TRBV5-1|TRBD1|many|TRBJ2-3
TGCGCCAGCAGCTTGGTCCCGGGACAGGGGGCAGATACGCAGTATTTT
CASSLVPGQGADTQYF
>TRBV14|NA|many|TRBJ1-2
TGTGCCAGCAGCCAAGGAGGCACAAAGGGCTACACCTTC
CASSQGGTKGYTF
>TRBV5-1|TRBD1|many|TRBJ1-1
TGCGCCAGCAGCCCCAGCGGGACAGGGGTCTCCTCTGAAGCTTTCTTT
CASSPSGTGVSSEAFF
>TRBV5-1|NA|many|TRBJ1-1
TGCGCCAGCAGCGCGGCGGGGGGAGTCACTGAAGCTTTCTTT
CASSAAGGVTEAFF